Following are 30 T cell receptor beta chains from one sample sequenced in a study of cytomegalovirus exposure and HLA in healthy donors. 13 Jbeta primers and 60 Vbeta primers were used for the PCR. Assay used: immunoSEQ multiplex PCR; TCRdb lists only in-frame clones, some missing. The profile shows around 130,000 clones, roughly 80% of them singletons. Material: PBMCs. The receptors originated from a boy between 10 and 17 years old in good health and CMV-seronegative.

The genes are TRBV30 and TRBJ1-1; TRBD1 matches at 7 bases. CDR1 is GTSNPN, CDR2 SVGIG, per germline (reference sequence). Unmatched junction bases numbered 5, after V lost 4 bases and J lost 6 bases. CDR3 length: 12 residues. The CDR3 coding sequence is TGTGCCTGGAAGACAGGGCCCCCTGAAGCTTTCTTT. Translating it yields CAWKTGPPEAFF.

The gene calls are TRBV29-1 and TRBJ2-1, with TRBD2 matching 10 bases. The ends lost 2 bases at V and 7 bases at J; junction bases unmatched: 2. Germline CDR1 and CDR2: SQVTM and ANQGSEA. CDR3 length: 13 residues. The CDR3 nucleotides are TGCAGCGTTGAACAGGGACTAGCGAATGAGCAGTTCTTC. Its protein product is CSVEQGLANEQFF.

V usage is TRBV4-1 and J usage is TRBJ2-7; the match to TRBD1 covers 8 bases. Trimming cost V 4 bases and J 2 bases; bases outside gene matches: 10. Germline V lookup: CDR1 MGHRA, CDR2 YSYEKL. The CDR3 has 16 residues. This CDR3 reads CASSPESGTGTYEQYF. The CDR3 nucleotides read TGCGCCAGCAGCCCGGAATCCGGGACAGGCACCTACGAGCAGTACTTC.

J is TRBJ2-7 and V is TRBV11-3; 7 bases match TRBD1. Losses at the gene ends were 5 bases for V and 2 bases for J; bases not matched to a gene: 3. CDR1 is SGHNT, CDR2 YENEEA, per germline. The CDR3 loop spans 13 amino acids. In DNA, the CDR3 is TGTGCCAGCAGCAGACAGGGACCCTACGAGCAGTACTTC. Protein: CASSRQGPYEQYF.

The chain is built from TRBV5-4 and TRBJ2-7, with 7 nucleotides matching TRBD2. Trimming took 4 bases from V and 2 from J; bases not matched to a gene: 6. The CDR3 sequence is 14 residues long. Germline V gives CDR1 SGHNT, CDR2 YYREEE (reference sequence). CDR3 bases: TGTGCCAGCAGCGGGGGACTACCACCCTACGAGCAGTACTTC. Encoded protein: CASSGGLPPYEQYF.

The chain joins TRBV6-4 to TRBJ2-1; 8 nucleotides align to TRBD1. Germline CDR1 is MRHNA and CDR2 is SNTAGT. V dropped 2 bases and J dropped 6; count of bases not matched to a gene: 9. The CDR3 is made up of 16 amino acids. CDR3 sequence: CASSDTPGQVSNEQFF. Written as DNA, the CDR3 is TGTGCCAGCAGTGACACGCCGGGACAGGTTAGCAATGAGCAGTTCTTC.

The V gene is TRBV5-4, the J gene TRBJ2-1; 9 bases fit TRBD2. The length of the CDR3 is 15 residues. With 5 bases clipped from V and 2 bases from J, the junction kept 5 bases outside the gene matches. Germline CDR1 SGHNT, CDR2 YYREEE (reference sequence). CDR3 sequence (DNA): TGTGCCAGCAGTCCTAGCGGGAACACCTACAATGAGCAGTTCTTC. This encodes CASSPSGNTYNEQFF.

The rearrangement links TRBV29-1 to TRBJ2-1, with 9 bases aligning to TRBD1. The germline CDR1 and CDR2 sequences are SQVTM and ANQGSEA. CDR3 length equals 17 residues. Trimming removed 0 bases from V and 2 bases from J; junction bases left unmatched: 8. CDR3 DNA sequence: TGCAGCGTTGAAGATTTTCCAACAGGGGGCGCCTACAATGAGCAGTTCTTC. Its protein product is CSVEDFPTGGAYNEQFF.

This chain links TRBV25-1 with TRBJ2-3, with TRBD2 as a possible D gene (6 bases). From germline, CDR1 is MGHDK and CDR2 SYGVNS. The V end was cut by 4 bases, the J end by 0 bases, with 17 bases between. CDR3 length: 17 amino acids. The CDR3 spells CASSGSGFGASTDTQYF. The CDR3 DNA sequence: TGTGCCAGCAGTGGAAGCGGGTTCGGGGCTAGCACAGATACGCAGTATTTT. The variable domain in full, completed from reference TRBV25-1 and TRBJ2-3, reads EADIYQTPRYLVIGTGKKITLECSQTMGHDKMYWYQQDPGMELHLIHYSYGVNSTEKGDLSSESTVSRIRTEHFPLTLESARPSHTSQYLCASSGSGFGASTDTQYFGPGTRLTVL.

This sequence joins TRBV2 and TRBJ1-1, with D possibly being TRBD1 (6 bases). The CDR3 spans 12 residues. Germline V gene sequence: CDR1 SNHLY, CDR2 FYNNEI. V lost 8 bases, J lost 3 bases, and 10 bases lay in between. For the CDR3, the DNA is TGTGCCAGCGGGGGGGGGCACACTGAAGCTTTCTTT. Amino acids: CASGGGHTEAFF.

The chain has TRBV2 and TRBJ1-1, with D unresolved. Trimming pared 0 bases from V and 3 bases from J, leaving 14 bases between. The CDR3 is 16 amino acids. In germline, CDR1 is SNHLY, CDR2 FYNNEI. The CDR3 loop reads CASSEAEGGRYTEAFF. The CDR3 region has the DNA TGTGCCAGCAGTGAAGCTGAAGGTGGGAGATACACTGAAGCTTTCTTT.

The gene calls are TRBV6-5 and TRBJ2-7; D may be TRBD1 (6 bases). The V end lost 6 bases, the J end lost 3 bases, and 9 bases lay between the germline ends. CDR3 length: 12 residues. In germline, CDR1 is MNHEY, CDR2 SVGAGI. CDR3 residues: CASSPRGYEQYF. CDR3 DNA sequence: TGTGCCAGCAGCCCCAGGGGCTACGAGCAGTACTTC.

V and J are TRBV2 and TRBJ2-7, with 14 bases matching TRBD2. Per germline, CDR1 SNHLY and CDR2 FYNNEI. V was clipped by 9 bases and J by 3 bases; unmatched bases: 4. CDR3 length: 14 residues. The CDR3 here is CASEGTSGSYEQYF. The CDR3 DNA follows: TGTGCCAGTGAAGGGACTAGCGGGAGCTACGAGCAGTACTTC.

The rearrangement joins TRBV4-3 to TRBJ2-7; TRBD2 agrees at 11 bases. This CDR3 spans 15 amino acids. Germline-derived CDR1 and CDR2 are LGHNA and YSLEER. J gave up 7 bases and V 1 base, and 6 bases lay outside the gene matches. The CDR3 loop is CASSQALAGAGEQYF. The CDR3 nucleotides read TGCGCCAGCAGCCAAGCACTAGCGGGAGCCGGAGAGCAGTACTTC.

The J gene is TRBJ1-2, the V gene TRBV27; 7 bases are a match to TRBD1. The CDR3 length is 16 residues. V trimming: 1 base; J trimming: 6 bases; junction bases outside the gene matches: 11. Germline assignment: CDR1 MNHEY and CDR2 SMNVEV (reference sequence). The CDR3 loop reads CASSLFRAGGQDGYTF. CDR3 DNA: TGTGCCAGCAGTTTATTTCGCGCAGGGGGTCAAGATGGCTACACCTTC.

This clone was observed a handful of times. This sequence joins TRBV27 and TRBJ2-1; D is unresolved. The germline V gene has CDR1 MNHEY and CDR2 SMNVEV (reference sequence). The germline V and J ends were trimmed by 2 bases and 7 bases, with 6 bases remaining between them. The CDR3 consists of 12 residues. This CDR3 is CASSLLGNEQFF. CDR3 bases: TGTGCCAGCAGTTTACTCGGGAATGAGCAGTTCTTC.

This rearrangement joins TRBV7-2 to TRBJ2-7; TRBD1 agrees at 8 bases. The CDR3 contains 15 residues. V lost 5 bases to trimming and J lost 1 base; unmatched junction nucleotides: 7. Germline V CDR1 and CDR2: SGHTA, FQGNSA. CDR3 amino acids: CASSTTWTGSYEQYF. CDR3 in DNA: TGTGCCAGCAGCACAACCTGGACAGGGTCCTACGAGCAGTACTTC.

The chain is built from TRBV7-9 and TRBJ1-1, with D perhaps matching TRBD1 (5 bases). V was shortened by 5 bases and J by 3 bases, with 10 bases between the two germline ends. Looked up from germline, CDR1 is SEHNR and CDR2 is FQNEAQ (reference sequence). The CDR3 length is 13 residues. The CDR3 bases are TGTGCCAGCAGCCCCGGCAGGGACACTGAAGCTTTCTTT. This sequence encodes CASSPGRDTEAFF.

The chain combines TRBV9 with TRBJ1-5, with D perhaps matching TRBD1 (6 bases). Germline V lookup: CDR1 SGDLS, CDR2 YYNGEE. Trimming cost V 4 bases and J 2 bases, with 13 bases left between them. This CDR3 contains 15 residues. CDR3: CASSRGGAGNQPQHF. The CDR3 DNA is TGTGCCAGCAGCCGGGGGGGGGCCGGCAATCAGCCCCAGCATTTT.

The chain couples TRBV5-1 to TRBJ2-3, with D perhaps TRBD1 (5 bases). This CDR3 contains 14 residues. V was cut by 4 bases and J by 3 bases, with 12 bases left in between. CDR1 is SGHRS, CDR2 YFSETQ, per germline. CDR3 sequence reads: CASSRSRETDTQYF. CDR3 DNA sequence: TGCGCCAGCAGCCGCTCCAGGGAAACAGATACGCAGTATTTT. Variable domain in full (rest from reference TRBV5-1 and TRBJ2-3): KAGVTQTPRYLIKTRGQQVTLSCSPISGHRSVSWYQQTPGQGLQFLFEYFSETQRNKGNFPGRFSGRQFSNSRSEMNVSTLELGDSALYLCASSRSRETDTQYFGPGTRLTVL.

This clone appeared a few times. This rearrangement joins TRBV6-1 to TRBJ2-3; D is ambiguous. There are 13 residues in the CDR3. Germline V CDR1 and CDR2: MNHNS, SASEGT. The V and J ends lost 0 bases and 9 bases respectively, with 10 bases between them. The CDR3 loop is CASSEAIRLTQYF. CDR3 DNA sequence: TGTGCCAGCAGTGAAGCAATAAGACTGACGCAGTATTTT.

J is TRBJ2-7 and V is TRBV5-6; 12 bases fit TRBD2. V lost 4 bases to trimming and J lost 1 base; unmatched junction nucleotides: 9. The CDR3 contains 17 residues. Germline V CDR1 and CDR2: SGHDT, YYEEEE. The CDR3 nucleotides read TGTGCCAGCAGCCAGGCGGGACTAGCGGGCCCTTCCTACGAGCAGTACTTC. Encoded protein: CASSQAGLAGPSYEQYF.

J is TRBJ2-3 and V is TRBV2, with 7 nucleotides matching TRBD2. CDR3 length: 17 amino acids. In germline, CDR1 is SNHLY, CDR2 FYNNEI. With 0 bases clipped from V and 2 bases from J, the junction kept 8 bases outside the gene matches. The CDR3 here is CASSEAKAGVNTDTQYF. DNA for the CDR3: TGTGCCAGCAGTGAAGCAAAGGCGGGAGTAAACACAGATACGCAGTATTTT.

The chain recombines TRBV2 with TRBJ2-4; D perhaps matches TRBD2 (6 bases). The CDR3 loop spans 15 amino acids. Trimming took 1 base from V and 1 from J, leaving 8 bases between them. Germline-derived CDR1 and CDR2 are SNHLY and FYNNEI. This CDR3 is CASSEEGGAKNIQYF. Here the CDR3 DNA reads TGTGCCAGCAGTGAAGAAGGAGGGGCCAAAAACATTCAGTACTTC.

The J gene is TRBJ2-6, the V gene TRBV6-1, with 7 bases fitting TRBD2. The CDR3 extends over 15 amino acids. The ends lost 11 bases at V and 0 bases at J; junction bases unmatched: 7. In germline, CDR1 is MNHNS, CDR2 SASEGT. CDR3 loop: CAAGGSLSGANVLTF. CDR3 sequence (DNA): TGTGCCGCCGGGGGGTCCCTCTCTGGGGCCAACGTCCTGACTTTC.

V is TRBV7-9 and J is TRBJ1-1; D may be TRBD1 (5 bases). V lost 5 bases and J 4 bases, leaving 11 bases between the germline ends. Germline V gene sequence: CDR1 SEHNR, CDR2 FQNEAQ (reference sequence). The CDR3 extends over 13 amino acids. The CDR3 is CASSPRGGTEAFF. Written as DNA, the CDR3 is TGTGCCAGCAGCCCCCGGGGGGGCACTGAAGCTTTCTTT.

The CDR3: CASSQDGGTYEQYF. DNA for the CDR3: TGCGCCAGCAGCCAAGACGGGGGGACGTACGAGCAGTACTTC. The chain carries TRBV4-3 and TRBJ2-7; 7 positions match TRBD2. In germline, CDR1 is LGHNA, CDR2 YSLEER. This CDR3 has 14 residues. V dropped 0 bases and J dropped 4; count of bases not matched to a gene: 3.

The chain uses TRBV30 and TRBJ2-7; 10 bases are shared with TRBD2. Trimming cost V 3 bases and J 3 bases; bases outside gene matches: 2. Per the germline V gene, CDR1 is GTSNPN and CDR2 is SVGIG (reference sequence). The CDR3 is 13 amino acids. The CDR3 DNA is TGTGCCTGGAGGGGACTAGCGCGCTACGAGCAGTACTTC. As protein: CAWRGLARYEQYF.

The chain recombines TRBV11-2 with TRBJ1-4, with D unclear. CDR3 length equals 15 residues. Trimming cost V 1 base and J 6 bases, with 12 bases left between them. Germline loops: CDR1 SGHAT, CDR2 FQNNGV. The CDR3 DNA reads TGTGCCAGCAGCTTAGTAAATGGGCGTGATGAAAAACTGTTTTTT. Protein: CASSLVNGRDEKLFF. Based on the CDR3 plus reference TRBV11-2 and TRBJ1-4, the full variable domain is EAGVAQSPRYKIIEKRQSVAFWCNPISGHATLYWYQQILGQGPKLLIQFQNNGVVDDSQLPKDRFSAERLKGVDSTLKIQPAKLEDSAVYLCASSLVNGRDEKLFFGSGTQLSVL.

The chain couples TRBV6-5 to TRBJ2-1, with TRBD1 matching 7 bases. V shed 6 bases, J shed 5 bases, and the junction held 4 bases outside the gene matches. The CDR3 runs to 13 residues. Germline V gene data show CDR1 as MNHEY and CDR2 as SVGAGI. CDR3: CASRTGSHNEQFF. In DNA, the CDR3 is TGTGCCAGCAGGACAGGGAGCCACAATGAGCAGTTCTTC.